This T cell receptor (beta chain) was sequenced during a study of radiation and T cells in renal cell carcinoma. Study-level results: Baseline intratumoral clonotype presence is unknown without pretreatment biopsies. Top tumor clonotypes rose in blood 2 weeks post-radiation, then contracted.

Time point meaning: blood 4 weeks post-SBRT, at nephrectomy. Treatment noted: 15 Gy SBRT to primary tumor, nephrectomy 4 weeks later. Comment on this clone: Its specificity is not known.

Some clones are missing from TCRdb's copy, which holds only in-frame ones; the method was immunoSEQ multiplex PCR. The sample includes some 81,000 clones, 70% to 90% of them seen just once. Sequenced here: blood, sampled from a patient whose treatment included radiotherapy and nephrectomy. The clonotype comes from a woman aged 70 to 79 with renal cell carcinoma.

In DNA form, the CDR3 reads TGTGCCAGCAGTTTCCGGGGGTGGAATTCACCCCTCCACTTT. Translation: CASSFRGWNSPLHF. The V gene is TRBV28, the J gene TRBJ1-6; the D gene is possibly TRBD1 (5 bases). Per germline, CDR1 MDHEN and CDR2 SYDVKM. The CDR3 has 14 residues. With 3 bases removed from V and 7 bases from J, the gap between germline ends came to 10 bases.